This T cell receptor beta chain derives from a study of T cells in Graves' hyperthyroidism and ophthalmopathy. The study, taken as a whole, reports: In the blood, most expanded thyroid clonotypes above 0.001 appeared as well. Through a model of 13 V-J features, ophthalmopathy was separated from stable hyperthyroidism.

Diagnoses used clinical symptoms, serum thyroxine and TRAb, thyroid ultrasound and orbital computed tomography. J gave up 4 bases and V 5 bases, and 10 bases lay outside the gene matches. The germline gives CDR1 MNHEY, CDR2 SMNVEV (reference sequence). The CDR3 runs to 16 residues. TCR beta CDR3 sequences were amplified from RNA transcripts. HTBI primers were employed in a first-round RT-PCR of the TCR CDR3. TCRdb reprocessed the multiplex PCR reads via MiXCR and lists one record per CDR3 protein. The table records hundreds of thousands of distinct CDR3 sequences, roughly 17% of them present only once. A note on this clonotype: Its antigen remains unidentified.

J is TRBJ2-1 and V is TRBV27, with TRBD2 matching over 8 bases. The sequence came from a woman younger than 35 with Graves' ophthalmopathy. Sequenced sample: blood. The CDR3 here is CASSPPGLVGYNEQFF. CDR3 nucleotides: TGTGCCAGCAGTCCGCCGGGACTAGTCGGGTACAATGAGCAGTTCTTC.